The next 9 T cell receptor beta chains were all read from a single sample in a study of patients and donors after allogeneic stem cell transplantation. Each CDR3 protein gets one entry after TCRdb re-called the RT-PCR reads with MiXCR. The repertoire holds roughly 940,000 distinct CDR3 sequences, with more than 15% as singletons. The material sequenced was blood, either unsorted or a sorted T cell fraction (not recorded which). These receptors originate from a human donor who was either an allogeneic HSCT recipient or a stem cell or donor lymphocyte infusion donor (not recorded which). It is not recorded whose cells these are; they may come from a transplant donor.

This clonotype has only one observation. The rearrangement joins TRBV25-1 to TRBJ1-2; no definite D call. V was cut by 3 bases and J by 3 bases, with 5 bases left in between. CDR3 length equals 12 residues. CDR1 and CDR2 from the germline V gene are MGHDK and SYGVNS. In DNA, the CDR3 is TGTGCCAGCAGTGAGTTTTACTATGGCTACACCTTC. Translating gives CASSEFYYGYTF.

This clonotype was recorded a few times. This chain's CDR3 is CAARRGGNTEAFF. CDR3 nucleotides: TGTGCCGCGAGGAGGGGCGGGAATACTGAAGCTTTCTTT. The chain couples TRBV7-8 to TRBJ1-1; a weak D match, TRBD1 (5 bases). The V end lost 11 bases, the J end lost 5 bases, and 18 bases lay between the germline ends. Germline V gene lookup returns CDR1 SGHVS and CDR2 FQNEAQ. This CDR3 contains 13 residues.

The CDR3 sequence: CASSVYRTGTYEQYF. CDR3 bases: TGCGCCAGCAGCGTATACCGGACAGGGACCTACGAGCAGTACTTC. The J gene is TRBJ2-7, the V gene TRBV5-1, with TRBD1 identical over 8 bases. The CDR3 is 15 amino acids. V lost 4 bases to trimming and J lost 2 bases; unmatched junction nucleotides: 8. Germline V lookup: CDR1 SGHRS, CDR2 YFSETQ.

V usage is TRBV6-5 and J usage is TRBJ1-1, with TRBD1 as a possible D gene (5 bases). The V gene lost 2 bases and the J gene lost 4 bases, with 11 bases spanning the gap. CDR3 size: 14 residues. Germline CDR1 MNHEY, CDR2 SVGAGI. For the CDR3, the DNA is TGTGCCAGCAGTTACCTAGCAGGGCCCACTGAAGCTTTCTTT. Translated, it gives CASSYLAGPTEAFF.

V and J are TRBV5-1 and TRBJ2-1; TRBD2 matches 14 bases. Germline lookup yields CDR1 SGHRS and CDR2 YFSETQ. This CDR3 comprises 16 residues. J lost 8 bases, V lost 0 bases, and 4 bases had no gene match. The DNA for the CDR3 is TGCGCCAGCAGCTTGGCCGGGACTAGCGGGAGATATGAGCAGTTCTTC. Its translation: CASSLAGTSGRYEQFF.

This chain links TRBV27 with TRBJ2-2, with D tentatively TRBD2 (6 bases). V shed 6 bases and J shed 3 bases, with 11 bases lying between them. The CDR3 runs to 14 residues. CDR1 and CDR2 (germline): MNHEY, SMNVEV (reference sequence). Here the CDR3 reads CASSLGGYTGELFF. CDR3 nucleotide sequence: TGTGCCAGCAGCTTGGGGGGATACACCGGGGAGCTGTTTTTT.

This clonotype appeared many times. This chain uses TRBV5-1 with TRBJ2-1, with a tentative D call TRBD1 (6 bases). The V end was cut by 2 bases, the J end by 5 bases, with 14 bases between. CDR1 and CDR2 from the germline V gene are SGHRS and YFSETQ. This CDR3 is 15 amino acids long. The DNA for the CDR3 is TGCGCCAGCAGCTTTAGGCAGGGGTTCCACAATGAGCAGTTCTTC. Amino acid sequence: CASSFRQGFHNEQFF.

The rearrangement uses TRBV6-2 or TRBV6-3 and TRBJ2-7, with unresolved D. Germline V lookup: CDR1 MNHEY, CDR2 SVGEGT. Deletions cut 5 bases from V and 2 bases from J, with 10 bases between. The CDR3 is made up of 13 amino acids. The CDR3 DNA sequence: TGTGCCAGCAGTATCGGACCTACCTACGAGCAGTACTTC. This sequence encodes CASSIGPTYEQYF.

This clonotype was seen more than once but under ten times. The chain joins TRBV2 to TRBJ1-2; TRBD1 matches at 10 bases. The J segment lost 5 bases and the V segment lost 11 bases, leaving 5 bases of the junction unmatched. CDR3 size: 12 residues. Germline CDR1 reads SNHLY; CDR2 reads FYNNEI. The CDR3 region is CAGGQGQYGYTF. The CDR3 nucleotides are TGTGCCGGGGGACAGGGGCAGTATGGCTACACCTTC.